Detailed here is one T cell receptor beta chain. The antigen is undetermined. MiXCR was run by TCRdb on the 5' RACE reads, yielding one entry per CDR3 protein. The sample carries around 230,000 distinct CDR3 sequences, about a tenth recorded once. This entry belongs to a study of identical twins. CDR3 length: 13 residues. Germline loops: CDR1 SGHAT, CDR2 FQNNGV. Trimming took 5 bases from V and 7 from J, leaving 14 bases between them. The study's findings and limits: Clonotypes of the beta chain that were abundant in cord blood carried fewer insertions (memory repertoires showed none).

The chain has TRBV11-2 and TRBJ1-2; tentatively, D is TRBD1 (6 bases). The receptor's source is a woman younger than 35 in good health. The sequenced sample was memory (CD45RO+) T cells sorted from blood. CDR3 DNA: TGTGCCAGCAGCCCTCGCTACAGGGCTGGCTACACCTTC. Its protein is CASSPRYRAGYTF.